The source of this TCR beta chain is a study of blood T cell repertoires in COVID-19. In the study overall: PBMCs, B-cell-depleted T cells, or T cells provided the cDNA or gDNA that made up the material.

Per the authors' pipeline: Reference gene primer amplification yielded estimated nucleated cell counts. The data were produced by immunoSEQ multiplex PCR, yet TCRdb's version contains in-frame clones alone and is incomplete. V, J and clone size are those of that table, while D and trimming were read from the DNA. This sample has over 200,000 clones; roughly 80% occur once, and the top ten carry about 5%. This CDR3 region has 14 residues. Germline CDR1 is SGHRS and CDR2 is YFSETQ. V dropped 3 bases and J dropped 1 base, with 10 bases sitting between them. The sequenced material came from peripheral blood. The TCR originated in a human donor in a cohort sampled during active COVID-19. V is TRBV5-1 and J is TRBJ2-5; D may be TRBD1 (7 bases). Here the CDR3 reads CASSSGDSQETQYF. As DNA, the CDR3 is TGCGCCAGCAGCTCGGGGGACAGCCAAGAGACCCAGTACTTC.